This T cell receptor beta chain was captured by sequencing in a study of blood T cell dynamics during melanoma immunotherapy. The length of the CDR3 is 14 residues. In germline, CDR1 is SQVTM, CDR2 ANQGSEA. The germline V and J ends were trimmed by 2 bases and 5 bases, with 15 bases remaining between them. Documented time point: week 3, after first cycle of checkpoint inhibitor. Measured with immunoSEQ multiplex PCR; TCRdb has only the in-frame clones, and not every one. The sample shows more than 6,500 clones, more than 70% of them seen only once. Source: blood, taken from a patient treated with checkpoint blockade. The clonotype comes from a human donor with melanoma. The chain joins TRBV29-1 to TRBJ2-5; D is undetermined. CDR3 DNA sequence: TGCAGCGTTGAAACCCAGGCGGTCGGGGAGACCCAGTACTTC. It codes for CSVETQAVGETQYF.